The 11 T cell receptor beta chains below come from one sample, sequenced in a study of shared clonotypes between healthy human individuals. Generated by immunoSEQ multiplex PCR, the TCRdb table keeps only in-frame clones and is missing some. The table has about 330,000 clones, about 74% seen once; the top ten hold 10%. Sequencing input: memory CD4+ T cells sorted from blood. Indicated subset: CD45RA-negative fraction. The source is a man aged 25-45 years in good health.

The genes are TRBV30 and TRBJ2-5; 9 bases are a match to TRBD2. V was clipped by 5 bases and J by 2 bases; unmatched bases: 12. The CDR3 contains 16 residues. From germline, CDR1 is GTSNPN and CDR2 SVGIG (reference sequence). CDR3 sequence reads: CAWPRGGTSKQETQYF. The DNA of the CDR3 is TGTGCCTGGCCTCGGGGTGGGACTAGCAAACAAGAGACCCAGTACTTC.

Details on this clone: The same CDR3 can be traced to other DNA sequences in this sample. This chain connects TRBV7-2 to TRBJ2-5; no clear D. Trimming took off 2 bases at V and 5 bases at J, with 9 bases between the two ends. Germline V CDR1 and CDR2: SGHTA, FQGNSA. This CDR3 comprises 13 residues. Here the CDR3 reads CASSLSLGETQYF. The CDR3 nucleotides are TGTGCCAGCAGCTTATCCCTGGGGGAGACCCAGTACTTC.

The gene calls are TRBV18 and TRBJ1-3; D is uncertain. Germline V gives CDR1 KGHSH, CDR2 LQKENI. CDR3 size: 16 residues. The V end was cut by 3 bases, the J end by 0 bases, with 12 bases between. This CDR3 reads CASSPALRASGNTIYF. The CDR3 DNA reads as TGTGCCAGCTCACCGGCTTTGAGAGCCTCTGGAAACACCATATATTTT.

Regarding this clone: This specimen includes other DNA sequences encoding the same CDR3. CDR3 sequence reads: CSASFETQYF. CDR3 DNA: TGCAGTGCTAGCTTCGAGACCCAGTACTTC. The chain combines TRBV20-1 with TRBJ2-5; D is ambiguous. This CDR3 contains 10 residues. Trimming left V 3 bases short and J 5 bases short, with 4 bases between. Germline loops: CDR1 DFQATT, CDR2 SNEGSKA (reference sequence).

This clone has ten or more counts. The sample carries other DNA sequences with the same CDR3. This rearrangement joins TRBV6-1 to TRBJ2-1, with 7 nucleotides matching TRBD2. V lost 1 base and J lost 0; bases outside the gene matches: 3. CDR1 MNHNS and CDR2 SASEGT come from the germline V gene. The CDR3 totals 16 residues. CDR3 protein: CASSEVGGNSYNEQFF. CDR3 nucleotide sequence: TGTGCCAGCAGTGAAGTCGGGGGGAACTCCTACAATGAGCAGTTCTTC.

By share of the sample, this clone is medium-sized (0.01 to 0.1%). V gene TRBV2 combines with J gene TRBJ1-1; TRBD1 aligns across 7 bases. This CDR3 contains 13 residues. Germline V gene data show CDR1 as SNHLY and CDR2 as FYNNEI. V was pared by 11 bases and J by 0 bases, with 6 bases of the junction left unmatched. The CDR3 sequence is CAGKGQMNTEAFF. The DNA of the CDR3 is TGTGCCGGCAAGGGACAGATGAACACTGAAGCTTTCTTT.

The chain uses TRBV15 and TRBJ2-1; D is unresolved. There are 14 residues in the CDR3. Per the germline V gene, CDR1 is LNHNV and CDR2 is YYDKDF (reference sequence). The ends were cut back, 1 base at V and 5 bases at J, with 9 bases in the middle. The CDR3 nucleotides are TGTGCCACCAGCAGAGGTGGAGACGACAATGAGCAGTTCTTC. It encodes CATSRGGDDNEQFF.

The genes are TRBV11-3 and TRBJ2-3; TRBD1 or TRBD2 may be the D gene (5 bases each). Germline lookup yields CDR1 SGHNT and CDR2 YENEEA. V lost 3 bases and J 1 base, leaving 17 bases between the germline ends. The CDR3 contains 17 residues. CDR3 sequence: CASSFRTRAAGTDTQYF. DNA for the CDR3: TGTGCCAGCAGCTTCAGAACCAGGGCAGCGGGCACAGATACGCAGTATTTT.

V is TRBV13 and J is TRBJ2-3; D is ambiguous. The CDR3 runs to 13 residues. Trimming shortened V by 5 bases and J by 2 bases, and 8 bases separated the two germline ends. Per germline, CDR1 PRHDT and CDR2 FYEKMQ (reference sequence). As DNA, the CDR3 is TGTGCCAGCAGCCTTGCTAACACAGATACGCAGTATTTT. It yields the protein CASSLANTDTQYF.

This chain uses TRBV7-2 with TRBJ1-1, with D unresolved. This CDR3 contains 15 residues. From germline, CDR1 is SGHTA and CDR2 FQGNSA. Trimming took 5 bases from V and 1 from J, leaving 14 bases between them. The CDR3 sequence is CASSLFRRENTEAFF. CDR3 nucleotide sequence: TGTGCCAGCAGCCTTTTCAGGCGGGAGAACACTGAAGCTTTCTTT.

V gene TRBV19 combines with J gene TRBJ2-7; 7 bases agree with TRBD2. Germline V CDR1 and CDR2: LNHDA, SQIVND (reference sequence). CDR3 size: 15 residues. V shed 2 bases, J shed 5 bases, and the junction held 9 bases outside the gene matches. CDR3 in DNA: TGTGCCAGTAGTATATCTGGGGGGGACCAGAACGAGCAGTACTTC. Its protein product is CASSISGGDQNEQYF.